The clone carrying this T cell receptor (beta chain) was counted at least ten times. The CDR3 covers 15 residues. The junction had 11 bases not matched to a gene; V was cut back by 5 bases and J by 5 bases. CDR1 and CDR2 from the germline V gene are LNHDA and SQIVND (reference sequence). This sample stems from a study of human T cells and chemical hapten exposure. Time point reported: patch test 2, 6 weeks after DPC sensitization. Treatment in this sample: therapeutic diphenylcyclopropenone sensitization with weekly scalp DPC. TCRdb independently ran MiXCR on the RACE reads; one entry per CDR3 protein. The sample includes roughly 96,000 distinct CDR3 sequences, around 9.3% of them seen just once.

The TCR originated in a woman between 40 and 55 years old with alopecia areata. Some clones in this sample may be carry-over from other donors' samples. The rearrangement links TRBV19 to TRBJ2-5; 7 bases match TRBD2. The specimen was whole blood, collected in connection with sensitization to the hapten diphenylcyclopropenone (DPC). CDR3 loop: CASSLLAAGGETQYF. The DNA for the CDR3 is TGTGCCAGTAGTCTTCTAGCGGCAGGAGGGGAGACCCAGTACTTC.